One and the same sample provided the 6 T cell receptor beta chains below, sequenced in a study of T cell responses to AZD1222 COVID-19 vaccine. Sequenced by immunoSEQ multiplex PCR; TCRdb stores in-frame clones only, minus some. The data contain 150,000 to 200,000 clones, around 93% of them singletons. The source was peripheral blood, collected 28 days after the second AZD1222 dose. These receptors were obtained from an adult who received the AZD1222 COVID-19 vaccine.

This chain uses TRBV28 with TRBJ1-1; weak D call: TRBD1 (5 bases). Germline values: CDR1 MDHEN, CDR2 SYDVKM. CDR3 size: 12 residues. Trimming pared 5 bases from V and 12 bases from J, leaving 16 bases between. CDR3 coding DNA: TGTGCCAGCAGTCTGCCTCAGGGTAGGACTTTCTTT. It is translated as CASSLPQGRTFF.

This chain connects TRBV4-1 to TRBJ1-1; D is undetermined. The CDR3 spans 13 residues. CDR1 MGHRA and CDR2 YSYEKL come from the germline V gene. Trimming removed 1 base at V and 3 bases at J, with 6 bases between. CDR3 bases: TGCGCCAGCAGCCAAGCTCGGGACACTGAAGCTTTCTTT. It specifies CASSQARDTEAFF.

The chain couples TRBV5-1 to TRBJ1-1, with TRBD1 identical over 8 bases. Losses at the gene ends were 4 bases for V and 6 bases for J; bases not matched to a gene: 17. The germline gives CDR1 SGHRS, CDR2 YFSETQ. The CDR3 totals 17 residues. The CDR3 loop is CASSTAGGAEGWAEAFF. CDR3 sequence (DNA): TGCGCCAGCAGCACCGCAGGGGGCGCAGAAGGTTGGGCTGAAGCTTTCTTT.

V and J are TRBV27 and TRBJ1-6; D is undetermined. The CDR3 contains 16 residues. CDR1 is MNHEY, CDR2 SMNVEV, per germline (reference sequence). V lost 2 bases and J 0 bases, leaving 8 bases between the germline ends. CDR3 protein: CASSLGYGSYNSPLHF. The CDR3, as DNA: TGTGCCAGCAGTTTAGGTTATGGCTCCTATAATTCACCCCTCCACTTT.

The chain combines TRBV19 with TRBJ1-3, with no clear D. V gave up 6 bases and J gave up 0 bases, with 18 bases separating them. The CDR3 sequence is 17 residues long. CDR1 LNHDA and CDR2 SQIVND come from the germline V gene (reference sequence). The CDR3 bases are TGTGCCAGTAGGACCCTGAGTTCGGCGAGCTCTGGAAACACCATATATTTT. This sequence encodes CASRTLSSASSGNTIYF.

The J gene is TRBJ1-4, the V gene TRBV18; 8 bases match TRBD1. From germline, CDR1 is KGHSH and CDR2 LQKENI. V was pared by 6 bases and J by 8 bases, with 11 bases of the junction left unmatched. The CDR3 is 15 amino acids. Here the CDR3 reads CASSVDRVREEKLFF. The CDR3 DNA follows: TGTGCCAGCTCGGTGGACAGGGTTCGGGAAGAAAAACTGTTTTTT.